This is a list of T cell receptor beta chains from one sample in a study of early T cells in non-severe SARS-CoV-2 infection. MiXCR was run by TCRdb on the 5' RACE reads, yielding one entry per CDR3 protein. Of approximately 35,000 distinct CDR3 sequences in the sample, more than 5% were seen once. The sample was whole blood. The receptors were gathered from an adult who was a healthcare worker with PCR-confirmed SARS-CoV-2 infection or an uninfected control (not recorded which). Each CDR3 is given with its conserved first and last residue. The D gene is left open where the match is weak. For some rows the clone size is stated as once, few or many, or as a class when expanded; others skip it.

j_gene: TRBJ1-4
abundance: NA
d_gene: TRBD1
v_gene: TRBV20-1
CDR3nt: TGCAGTGCGAGAACAGGGGGGGATGAAAAACTGTTTTTT
CDR3aa: CSARTGGDEKLFF

j_gene: TRBJ2-6
abundance: NA
d_gene: NA
v_gene: TRBV6-1
CDR3nt: TGTGCCTCCCATCACTCTGGGGCCAACGTCCTGACTTTC
CDR3aa: CASHHSGANVLTF

j_gene: TRBJ2-7
abundance: few
d_gene: NA
v_gene: TRBV6-5
CDR3nt: TGTGCCAGCAGTCCCAGGGAGACCTACGAGCAGTACTTC
CDR3aa: CASSPRETYEQYF

j_gene: TRBJ2-1
abundance: NA
d_gene: NA
v_gene: TRBV6-6
CDR3nt: TGTGCCAGCAGTTCCTCCGGTAGCTCCTACAATGAGCAGTTCTTC
CDR3aa: CASSSSGSSYNEQFF

j_gene: TRBJ1-6
abundance: many
d_gene: TRBD1
v_gene: TRBV25-1
CDR3nt: TGTGCCAGCAGTGAGGACAGGGGAGGGGGTTCACCCCTCCACTTT
CDR3aa: CASSEDRGGGSPLHF

j_gene: TRBJ2-5
abundance: NA
d_gene: NA
v_gene: TRBV29-1
CDR3nt: TGCAGCGCCAAGGGGGGGCATGGAGAGACCCAGTACTTC
CDR3aa: CSAKGGHGETQYF

j_gene: TRBJ2-5
abundance: many
d_gene: TRBD2
v_gene: TRBV5-6
CDR3nt: TGTGCCAGCAGCTTGTCCCGAATAGCGGGGAGGCAAGAGACCCAGTACTTC
CDR3aa: CASSLSRIAGRQETQYF

j_gene: TRBJ1-1
abundance: many
d_gene: TRBD1
v_gene: TRBV7-6
CDR3nt: TGTGCCAGCAGCCTAGACAGGGGCACTGAAGCTTTCTTT
CDR3aa: CASSLDRGTEAFF

j_gene: TRBJ2-3
abundance: many
d_gene: NA
v_gene: TRBV18
CDR3nt: TGTGCCAGCTTGCAGACGTACACAGATACGCAGTATTTT
CDR3aa: CASLQTYTDTQYF

j_gene: TRBJ1-6
abundance: few
d_gene: TRBD1
v_gene: TRBV6-6
CDR3nt: TGTGCCAGCAGTCCCGGGACAGGCACCCTAACTTCACCCCTCCACTTT
CDR3aa: CASSPGTGTLTSPLHF

j_gene: TRBJ2-7
abundance: many
d_gene: TRBD2
v_gene: TRBV10-1
CDR3nt: TGCGCCAGCACACTCCGGCTAGCGGGGTGCTCCTACGAGCAGTACTTC
CDR3aa: CASTLRLAGCSYEQYF

j_gene: TRBJ1-3
abundance: NA
d_gene: NA
v_gene: TRBV5-6
CDR3nt: TGTGCCAGCAGCTTACAGGCATCGTCCCTCTCTGGAAACACCATATATTTT
CDR3aa: CASSLQASSLSGNTIYF

j_gene: TRBJ1-6
abundance: medium-sized
d_gene: NA
v_gene: TRBV29-1
CDR3nt: TGCAGGACATTAACAAGGGAGATTTCACCCCTCCACTTT
CDR3aa: CRTLTREISPLHF

j_gene: TRBJ2-7
abundance: many
d_gene: TRBD1
v_gene: TRBV20-1
CDR3nt: TGCAGTGCTAGAGAATCTGACAGGGTCGTGGAGCAGTACTTC
CDR3aa: CSARESDRVVEQYF

j_gene: TRBJ2-1
abundance: many
d_gene: NA
v_gene: TRBV11-3
CDR3nt: TGTGCCAGCAGCCTACAATCCAGTGAGCAGTTCTTC
CDR3aa: CASSLQSSEQFF

j_gene: TRBJ2-2
abundance: NA
d_gene: NA
v_gene: TRBV3-1
CDR3nt: TGTGCCAGCAGCCGACTATCCACCGGGGAGCTGTTTTTT
CDR3aa: CASSRLSTGELFF

j_gene: TRBJ2-2
abundance: many
d_gene: NA
v_gene: TRBV2
CDR3nt: TGTGCCAGCAGCTTACAGGGCCGGGGCACCGGGGAGCTGTTTTTT
CDR3aa: CASSLQGRGTGELFF

j_gene: TRBJ2-3
abundance: many
d_gene: TRBD2
v_gene: TRBV6-4
CDR3nt: TGTGCCAGCAGTGATCGGGCGGGGGATACAGATACGCAGTATTTT
CDR3aa: CASSDRAGDTDTQYF

j_gene: TRBJ2-3
abundance: few
d_gene: NA
v_gene: TRBV10-3
CDR3nt: TGTGCCATCACCGAGGGACCGACAGATACGCAGTATTTT
CDR3aa: CAITEGPTDTQYF

j_gene: TRBJ1-1
abundance: NA
d_gene: TRBD1
v_gene: TRBV14
CDR3nt: TGTGCCAGCAGCTCACCGGGACAGGGGGTTAACACTGAAGCTTTCTTT
CDR3aa: CASSSPGQGVNTEAFF

j_gene: TRBJ2-7
abundance: few
d_gene: TRBD1
v_gene: TRBV14
CDR3nt: TGTGCCAGCAGCCGGCGAGCGGACAGGGCCTACGAGCAGTACTTC
CDR3aa: CASSRRADRAYEQYF

j_gene: TRBJ2-4
abundance: NA
d_gene: TRBD1
v_gene: TRBV29-1
CDR3nt: TGCAGCGTTGAAGGACAGGGGAGAAACATTCAGTACTTC
CDR3aa: CSVEGQGRNIQYF

j_gene: TRBJ2-6
abundance: many
d_gene: NA
v_gene: TRBV7-3
CDR3nt: TGTGCCAGCAGCTTATTAGGGCGAGTTCCAAGTCATTCTGGGGCCAACGTCCTGACTTTC
CDR3aa: CASSLLGRVPSHSGANVLTF

j_gene: TRBJ2-7
abundance: few
d_gene: TRBD1
v_gene: TRBV15
CDR3nt: TGTGCCACCAGCACTCTGACAGGGGTTCCCTCCTACGAGCAGTACTTC
CDR3aa: CATSTLTGVPSYEQYF

j_gene: TRBJ1-5
abundance: few
d_gene: NA
v_gene: TRBV7-2
CDR3nt: TGTGCCAGCAGCCTTCACTGGAACAATCAGCCCCAGCATTTT
CDR3aa: CASSLHWNNQPQHF

j_gene: TRBJ2-1
abundance: NA
d_gene: NA
v_gene: TRBV20-1
CDR3nt: TGCAGTGCTAGAGATATGAGCGGGTCCTACAATGAGCAGTTCTTC
CDR3aa: CSARDMSGSYNEQFF

j_gene: TRBJ2-2
abundance: many
d_gene: NA
v_gene: TRBV5-6
CDR3nt: TGTGCCAGCAGCTGGGGGGACAGAAACACCGGGGAGCTGTTTTTT
CDR3aa: CASSWGDRNTGELFF

j_gene: TRBJ2-2
abundance: many
d_gene: NA
v_gene: TRBV20-1
CDR3nt: TGCAGTGCTAGCCCTAGCGAAGCCGGGGAGCTGTTTTTT
CDR3aa: CSASPSEAGELFF

j_gene: TRBJ1-2
abundance: NA
d_gene: NA
v_gene: TRBV5-4
CDR3nt: TGTGCCAGCAGGGGCGCGGGGGGCAAGAACTATGGCTACACCTTC
CDR3aa: CASRGAGGKNYGYTF

j_gene: TRBJ2-3
abundance: many
d_gene: TRBD2
v_gene: TRBV20-1
CDR3nt: TGCAGTGCCCCTGGACTAGCGGGGGGCACAGATACGCAGTATTTT
CDR3aa: CSAPGLAGGTDTQYF

j_gene: TRBJ1-6
abundance: many
d_gene: NA
v_gene: TRBV2
CDR3nt: TGTGCCAGCAGTGACGCAGGGTACGATTCACCCCTCCACTTT
CDR3aa: CASSDAGYDSPLHF

j_gene: TRBJ2-2
abundance: NA
d_gene: NA
v_gene: TRBV5-1
CDR3nt: TGCGCCAGCCAGTGGGGGGACACCGGGGAGCTGTTTTTT
CDR3aa: CASQWGDTGELFF

j_gene: TRBJ1-4
abundance: many
d_gene: NA
v_gene: TRBV14
CDR3nt: TGTGCCAGCAGCCAAGGAGTCCATTGGAGTGAAAAACTGTTTTTT
CDR3aa: CASSQGVHWSEKLFF

j_gene: TRBJ2-3
abundance: NA
d_gene: NA
v_gene: TRBV5-4
CDR3nt: TGTGCCAGCAGCTTCCCGGGCGCAGATACGCAGTATTTT
CDR3aa: CASSFPGADTQYF

j_gene: TRBJ1-3
abundance: many
d_gene: NA
v_gene: TRBV29-1
CDR3nt: TGCAGCGTTGAAGATGACAGTTCGGGAAACACCATATATTTT
CDR3aa: CSVEDDSSGNTIYF

j_gene: TRBJ1-2
abundance: many
d_gene: TRBD1
v_gene: TRBV7-8
CDR3nt: TGTGCCAGCAGCTTCAGGGGGCGCGTGGATAGGAATGGCTACACCTTC
CDR3aa: CASSFRGRVDRNGYTF

j_gene: TRBJ2-7
abundance: NA
d_gene: TRBD1
v_gene: TRBV11-2
CDR3nt: TGTGCCAGCAGCTTAAATTCCAGGACAGGGGGATTCTACGAGCAGTACTTC
CDR3aa: CASSLNSRTGGFYEQYF

j_gene: TRBJ1-1
abundance: few
d_gene: NA
v_gene: TRBV20-1
CDR3nt: TGCAGTGCTAGAGCCACCGTTAATGGGGCATCTGAAGCTTTCTTT
CDR3aa: CSARATVNGASEAFF

j_gene: TRBJ2-1
abundance: NA
d_gene: NA
v_gene: TRBV19
CDR3nt: TGTGCCACTCATTCCCCAGGGAGCTCCTACAATGAGCAGTTCTTC
CDR3aa: CATHSPGSSYNEQFF

j_gene: TRBJ2-7
abundance: NA
d_gene: NA
v_gene: TRBV28
CDR3nt: TGTGCCAGCAGTTTCGTCGACGAGCAGTACTTC
CDR3aa: CASSFVDEQYF

j_gene: TRBJ1-1
abundance: NA
d_gene: NA
v_gene: TRBV6-4
CDR3nt: TGTGCCAGGACAGTTAACACTGAAGCTTTCTTT
CDR3aa: CARTVNTEAFF

j_gene: TRBJ1-5
abundance: many
d_gene: NA
v_gene: TRBV6-2/TRBV6-3
CDR3nt: TGTGCCAGCACCTATAGTCAGATCTATAGCAATCAGCCCCAGCATTTT
CDR3aa: CASTYSQIYSNQPQHF

j_gene: TRBJ1-6
abundance: many
d_gene: TRBD1
v_gene: TRBV5-1
CDR3nt: TGCGCCAGCAGCTTGGAAGGGACAGGGGGTAATTCACCCCTCCACTTT
CDR3aa: CASSLEGTGGNSPLHF

j_gene: TRBJ2-1
abundance: few
d_gene: NA
v_gene: TRBV18
CDR3nt: TGTGCCAGCTCACCACCAAGGGGATCCTACAATGAGCAGTTCTTC
CDR3aa: CASSPPRGSYNEQFF

j_gene: TRBJ2-7
abundance: many
d_gene: NA
v_gene: TRBV5-6
CDR3nt: TGTGCCAGCGGCTCCCGGGGGACCTCCTACGAGCAGTACTTC
CDR3aa: CASGSRGTSYEQYF

j_gene: TRBJ1-5
abundance: medium-sized
d_gene: NA
v_gene: TRBV7-6
CDR3nt: TGTGCCAGCAGCTTAGTTGCCGACGATAGCAATCAGCCCCAGCATTTT
CDR3aa: CASSLVADDSNQPQHF

j_gene: TRBJ2-7
abundance: few
d_gene: NA
v_gene: TRBV6-5
CDR3nt: TGTGCCAGCAGCCACAGGGCGGTTGGATACGAGCAGTACTTC
CDR3aa: CASSHRAVGYEQYF

j_gene: TRBJ1-5
abundance: NA
d_gene: NA
v_gene: TRBV20-1
CDR3nt: TGCAGTGCTAGTACGGGTGATCATCAGCCCCAGCATTTT
CDR3aa: CSASTGDHQPQHF

j_gene: TRBJ2-1
abundance: many
d_gene: TRBD2
v_gene: TRBV19
CDR3nt: TGTGCCAGTAGTACCGGGACTAGCGGAAGACACAATGAGCAGTTCTTC
CDR3aa: CASSTGTSGRHNEQFF

j_gene: TRBJ1-2
abundance: many
d_gene: NA
v_gene: TRBV2
CDR3nt: TGTGCCAGCACCGTACACAGGACCTATGGCTACACCTTC
CDR3aa: CASTVHRTYGYTF

j_gene: TRBJ1-6
abundance: many
d_gene: TRBD1
v_gene: TRBV27
CDR3nt: TGTGCCAGCAGTCGGACAGGGGCCTATTCACCCCTCCACTTT
CDR3aa: CASSRTGAYSPLHF

j_gene: TRBJ1-2
abundance: many
d_gene: NA
v_gene: TRBV29-1
CDR3nt: TGCAGCGTTGATCCCGAGGAGCGTTATGGCTACACCTTC
CDR3aa: CSVDPEERYGYTF

j_gene: TRBJ2-5
abundance: many
d_gene: TRBD1
v_gene: TRBV20-1
CDR3nt: TGCAGTGCTCGGTGGACAGGGAAAGAGACCCAGTACTTC
CDR3aa: CSARWTGKETQYF

j_gene: TRBJ1-4
abundance: many
d_gene: TRBD1
v_gene: TRBV29-1
CDR3nt: TGCAGCGCTCGGACAGGGGGTAATGAAAAACTGTTTTTT
CDR3aa: CSARTGGNEKLFF

j_gene: TRBJ2-2
abundance: many
d_gene: NA
v_gene: TRBV28
CDR3nt: TGTGCCAGCAGTTTAGACAGCCTCAACACCGGGGAGCTGTTTTTT
CDR3aa: CASSLDSLNTGELFF

j_gene: TRBJ1-2
abundance: NA
d_gene: NA
v_gene: TRBV5-1
CDR3nt: TGCGCCAGCAGCTTGGGTTTAAGTACCCACTATGGCTACACCTTC
CDR3aa: CASSLGLSTHYGYTF